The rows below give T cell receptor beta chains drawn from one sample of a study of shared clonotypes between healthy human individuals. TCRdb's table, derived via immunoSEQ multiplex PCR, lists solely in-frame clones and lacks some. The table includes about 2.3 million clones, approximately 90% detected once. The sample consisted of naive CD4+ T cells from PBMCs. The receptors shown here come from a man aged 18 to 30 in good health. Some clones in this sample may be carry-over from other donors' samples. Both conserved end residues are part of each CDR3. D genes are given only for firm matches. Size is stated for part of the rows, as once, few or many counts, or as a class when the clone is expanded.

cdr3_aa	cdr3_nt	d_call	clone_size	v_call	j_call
CATSRAWGYEQYF	TGTGCCACCAGCAGAGCTTGGGGCTACGAGCAGTACTTC	-	few	TRBV15	TRBJ2-7
CASIPGRDHEKLFF	TGTGCCAGCATTCCAGGGAGGGACCATGAAAAACTGTTTTTT	-	-	TRBV28	TRBJ1-4
CASGLGNQPQHF	TGTGCCAGCGGGCTTGGCAATCAGCCCCAGCATTTT	-	-	TRBV6-1	TRBJ1-5
CASIGAGNVEAFF	TGCGCCAGCATCGGTGCAGGGAACGTTGAAGCTTTCTTT	-	-	TRBV10-1	TRBJ1-1
CASSLAISGTSGYEQYF	TGTGCCAGCAGCTTAGCAATTTCAGGGACTAGCGGATACGAGCAGTACTTC	TRBD2	-	TRBV7-8	TRBJ2-7
CSAATSTPQYF	TGCAGTGCTGCCACTAGTACGCCGCAGTACTTC	-	-	TRBV20-1	TRBJ2-7
CASSEFGQAAPGGYTF	TGTGCCAGCAGTGAATTTGGGCAGGCTGCTCCGGGGGGCTACACCTTC	-	-	TRBV2	TRBJ1-2
CASSRQGATGELFF	TGTGCCAGCAGCCGACAGGGAGCCACCGGGGAGCTGTTTTTT	TRBD1	-	TRBV28	TRBJ2-2
CASRGPGSGSGDTQYF	TGTGCCAGCAGGGGGCCGGGTAGCGGGTCTGGGGATACGCAGTATTTT	TRBD2	once	TRBV28	TRBJ2-3
CASSLGSGARETQYF	TGCGCCAGCAGCTTGGGGTCGGGAGCCCGAGAGACCCAGTACTTC	-	-	TRBV5-1	TRBJ2-5
CASSGINTGELFF	TGCGCCAGCAGCGGGATTAACACCGGGGAGCTGTTTTTT	-	-	TRBV5-1	TRBJ2-2
CASSTRPNYGYTF	TGTGCCAGTAGTACAAGGCCTAACTATGGCTACACCTTC	-	once	TRBV19	TRBJ1-2
CASSKDTRSYERYF	TGTGCCAGCAGCAAAGACACTAGAAGTTACGAGCGGTACTTC	-	-	TRBV21-1	TRBJ2-7
CASSVTSGRALAGELFF	TGTGCCAGCAGCGTGACTAGCGGGAGGGCCCTCGCCGGGGAGCTGTTTTTT	TRBD2	-	TRBV9	TRBJ2-2
CASSPPGLAGRAEKTQYF	TGTGCCAGCTCACCGCCGGGACTAGCGGGACGAGCGGAGAAGACCCAGTACTTC	TRBD2	once	TRBV18	TRBJ2-5
CASSSERVYNEQFF	TGTGCCAGCAGCTCCGAAAGAGTCTACAATGAGCAGTTCTTC	-	-	TRBV7-8	TRBJ2-1
CSVGQGDYGYTF	TGCAGCGTGGGACAGGGGGACTATGGCTACACCTTC	TRBD1	-	TRBV29-1	TRBJ1-2
CSVRGTITYEQYF	TGCAGCGTCCGGGGGACTATCACCTACGAGCAGTACTTC	TRBD2	-	TRBV29-1	TRBJ2-7
CASSPLGSGANVLTF	TGTGCCAGCAGCCCCCTGGGCTCTGGGGCCAACGTCCTGACTTTC	-	-	TRBV7-2	TRBJ2-6
CASSKQGAPGNTIYF	TGTGCCAGCAGCAAGCAGGGGGCGCCCGGAAACACCATATATTTT	TRBD1	-	TRBV9	TRBJ1-3
CASSRGLGFGDEQFF	TGTGCCAGCTCACGAGGGCTGGGTTTCGGGGATGAGCAGTTCTTC	-	-	TRBV18	TRBJ2-1
CASSSSRTGGHGYTF	TGTGCCAGCAGTTCCTCGCGGACAGGGGGGCATGGCTACACCTTC	TRBD1	-	TRBV28	TRBJ1-2
CSAIQNTEAFF	TGCAGTGCCATACAGAACACTGAAGCTTTCTTT	-	few	TRBV20-1	TRBJ1-1
CASSFTGSNEKLFF	TGTGCCAGCAGTTTCACAGGATCGAATGAAAAACTGTTTTTT	-	-	TRBV27	TRBJ1-4
CASRGPYEQYF	TGTGCCAGCAGGGGGCCCTACGAGCAGTACTTC	-	-	TRBV6-5	TRBJ2-7
CASSVGTSGTTDTQYF	TGTGCCAGCAGCGTAGGGACTAGCGGGACCACAGATACGCAGTATTTT	TRBD2	-	TRBV9	TRBJ2-3
CASSPSGARDYEQYF	TGTGCCAGCAGTCCCTCAGGGGCGCGCGACTACGAGCAGTACTTC	-	-	TRBV6-1	TRBJ2-7
CASSYGSSGGSGELFF	TGTGCCAGCAGTTACGGCTCTAGCGGGGGTTCCGGGGAGCTGTTTTTT	TRBD2	few	TRBV6-5	TRBJ2-2
CASSRGPLSGNTIYF	TGTGCCAGCAGCCGCGGACCTCTCTCTGGAAACACCATATATTTT	-	once	TRBV5-4	TRBJ1-3
CAWSRTVGSPLHF	TGTGCCTGGAGCCGCACGGTGGGTTCACCCCTCCACTTT	-	-	TRBV30	TRBJ1-6
CASSYDRSTRYYEQYF	TGTGCCAGCAGCTACGACAGGAGCACTAGATACTACGAGCAGTACTTC	-	-	TRBV7-9	TRBJ2-7
CASSLSRGGETQYF	TGTGCCAGCAGCTTATCCCGGGGGGGAGAGACCCAGTACTTC	TRBD2	-	TRBV7-9	TRBJ2-5
CASSPGQTYEQYF	TGTGCCAGTTCTCCGGGACAGACCTACGAGCAGTACTTC	TRBD1	-	TRBV6-6	TRBJ2-7
CASSSGPNYGYTF	TGTGCCAGCAGTTCAGGGCCTAACTATGGCTACACCTTC	-	-	TRBV28	TRBJ1-2
CASSQGSGRWNEQFF	TGTGCCAGCAGCCAAGGTAGCGGGAGGTGGAATGAGCAGTTCTTC	TRBD2	-	TRBV11-1	TRBJ2-1
CASSLKQGSYSEHEQYF	TGCGCCAGCAGCTTGAAACAGGGTAGTTATTCGGAACACGAGCAGTACTTC	-	-	TRBV5-1	TRBJ2-7